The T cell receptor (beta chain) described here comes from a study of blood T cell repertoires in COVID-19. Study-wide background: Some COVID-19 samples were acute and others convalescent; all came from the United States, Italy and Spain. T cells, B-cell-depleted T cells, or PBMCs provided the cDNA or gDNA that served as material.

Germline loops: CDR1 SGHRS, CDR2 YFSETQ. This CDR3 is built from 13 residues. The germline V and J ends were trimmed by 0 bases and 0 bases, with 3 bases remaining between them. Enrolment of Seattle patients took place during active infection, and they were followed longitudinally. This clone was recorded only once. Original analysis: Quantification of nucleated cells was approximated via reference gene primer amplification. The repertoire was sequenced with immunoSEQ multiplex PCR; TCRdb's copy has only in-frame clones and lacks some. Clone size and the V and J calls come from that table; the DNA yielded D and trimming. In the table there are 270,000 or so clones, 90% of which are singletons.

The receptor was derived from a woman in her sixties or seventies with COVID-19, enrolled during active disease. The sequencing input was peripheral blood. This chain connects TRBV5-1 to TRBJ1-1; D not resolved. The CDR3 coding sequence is TGCGCCAGCAGCTTGGCTCTGAACACTGAAGCTTTCTTT. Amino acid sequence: CASSLALNTEAFF.